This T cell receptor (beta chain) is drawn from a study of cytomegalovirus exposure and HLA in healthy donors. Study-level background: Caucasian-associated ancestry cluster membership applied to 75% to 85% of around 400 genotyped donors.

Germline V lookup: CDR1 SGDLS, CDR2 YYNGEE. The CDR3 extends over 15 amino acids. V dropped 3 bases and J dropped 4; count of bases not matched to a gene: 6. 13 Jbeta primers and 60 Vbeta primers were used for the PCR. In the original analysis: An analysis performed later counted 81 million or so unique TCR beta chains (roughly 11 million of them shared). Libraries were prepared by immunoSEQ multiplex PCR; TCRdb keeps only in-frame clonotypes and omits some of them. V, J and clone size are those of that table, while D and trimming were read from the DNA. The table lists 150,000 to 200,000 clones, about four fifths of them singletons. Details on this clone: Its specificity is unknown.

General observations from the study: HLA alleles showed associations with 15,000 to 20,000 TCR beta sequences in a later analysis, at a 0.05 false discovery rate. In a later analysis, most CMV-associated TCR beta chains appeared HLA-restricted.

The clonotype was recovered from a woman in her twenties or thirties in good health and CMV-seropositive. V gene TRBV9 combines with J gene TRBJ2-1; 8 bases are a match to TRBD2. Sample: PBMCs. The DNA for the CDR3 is TGTGCCAGCAGCGCGGGAGGGAATGAGTACAATGAGCAGTTCTTC. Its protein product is CASSAGGNEYNEQFF.